A single sample gave rise to the 21 T cell receptor beta chains below, sequenced in a study of blood T cell repertoires in COVID-19. Libraries were prepared by immunoSEQ multiplex PCR; TCRdb keeps only in-frame clonotypes and omits some of them. Here the sample spans about 180,000 clones, 85% to 90% being singletons. The sample taken for sequencing was peripheral blood. The source is a man between 65 and 85 years old with active or convalescent COVID-19.

This chain uses TRBV6-2 or TRBV6-3 with TRBJ2-7; D gene ambiguous. V lost 0 bases, J lost 5 bases, and 11 bases lay in between. The CDR3 loop spans 14 amino acids. Germline V CDR1 and CDR2: MNHEY, SVGEGT. CDR3 DNA: TGTGCCAGCAGTTACTCGGAGCCAGTCGACGAGCAGTACTTC. Its translation: CASSYSEPVDEQYF.

The chain combines TRBV19 with TRBJ1-5, with D unclear. The CDR3 length is 15 residues. V gave up 1 base and J gave up 0 bases, with 7 bases separating them. Germline V lookup: CDR1 LNHDA, CDR2 SQIVND (reference sequence). The CDR3 sequence: CASSIASYSNQPQHF. The DNA of the CDR3 is TGTGCCAGTAGTATAGCCTCGTATAGCAATCAGCCCCAGCATTTT.

The V call is TRBV2, the J call TRBJ1-5; 9 bases match TRBD1. The germline V gene has CDR1 SNHLY and CDR2 FYNNEI. The CDR3 consists of 14 residues. J was trimmed by 6 bases and V by 6 bases; bases with no gene match: 6. CDR3 in DNA: TGTGCCAGCAGGACCGGGACAGGGTTTCAGCCCCAGCATTTT. It yields the protein CASRTGTGFQPQHF.

This clone showed up many times. A junction end diverges from the germline sequence, so it may reflect a read error. The chain employs TRBV2 and TRBJ2-7; D not certain. This CDR3 has 10 residues. Germline V gene lookup returns CDR1 SNHLY and CDR2 FYNNEI. CDR3 DNA: TGTGCCAGCACTGAATTAGAGCAGTACTTC. It yields the protein CASTELEQYF. The complete variable domain, with remaining parts taken from reference TRBV2 and TRBJ2-7, reads EPEVTQTPSHQVTQMGQEVILRCVPISNHLYFYWYRQILGQKVEFLVSFYNNEISEKSEIFDDQFSVERPDGSNFTLKIRSTKLEDSAMYFCASTELEQYFGPGTRLTVT.

This clone appeared once. The rearrangement links TRBV28 to TRBJ2-5; D is possibly TRBD1 (5 bases). CDR1 and CDR2 from the germline V gene are MDHEN and SYDVKM. V was pared by 7 bases and J by 2 bases, with 11 bases between. The CDR3 is 13 amino acids. Here the CDR3 reads CASNLRVQETQYF. CDR3 DNA: TGTGCCAGCAACCTCAGGGTTCAAGAGACCCAGTACTTC.

The genes are TRBV5-1 and TRBJ1-4, with D possibly matching TRBD1 (5 bases). Germline CDR1 is SGHRS and CDR2 is YFSETQ. The CDR3 totals 16 residues. V lost 1 base to trimming and J lost 3 bases, with 13 bases between them. The CDR3 DNA sequence: TGCGCCAGCAGCTTGCCGCAGGGCATATCTAATGAAAAACTGTTTTTT. Its translation: CASSLPQGISNEKLFF.

As for this clone: A junction boundary mismatches the germline segment, possibly from a read error. The chain couples TRBV7-7 to TRBJ2-2; 8 nucleotides line up with TRBD1. The V gene's germline CDR1 is SSHAT and CDR2 FNYEAQ (reference sequence). The length of the CDR3 is 16 residues. This CDR3 is CASSSGTGYNTGELFF. CDR3 bases: TGTGCTAGCAGCTCCGGGACAGGTTATAACACCGGGGAGCTGTTTTTT.

The V call is TRBV6-6, the J call TRBJ2-5; 13 bases are a match to TRBD2. The CDR3 is made up of 16 amino acids. CDR1 and CDR2 (germline): MNHNY, SVGAGI (reference sequence). The V and J ends lost 6 bases and 10 bases, in that order; junction bases with no gene match: 14. The CDR3: CASRPRTSGSLEGQYF. CDR3 sequence (DNA): TGTGCCAGCAGACCTCGGACTAGCGGGAGCCTCGAAGGCCAGTACTTC.

This clone is a singleton in its sample. The V call is TRBV6-2 or TRBV6-3, the J call TRBJ2-3; 7 bases match TRBD1. Germline trimming cut 2 bases from V and 3 bases from J; bases unmatched to any gene: 8. The CDR3 consists of 16 residues. The germline gives CDR1 MNHEY, CDR2 SVGEGT. CDR3 sequence (DNA): TGTGCCAGCAGTTACCCGACAGGGATTGAGACAGATACGCAGTATTTT. It is translated as CASSYPTGIETDTQYF.

A single count supports this clone. The rearrangement joins TRBV5-4 to TRBJ1-2, with TRBD1 matching over 7 bases. CDR1 and CDR2 from the germline V gene are SGHNT and YYREEE (reference sequence). The J segment lost 3 bases and the V segment lost 3 bases, leaving 11 bases of the junction unmatched. The CDR3 runs to 16 residues. DNA of the CDR3: TGTGCCAGCAGCTCGGCCATACAGGGGTTGGACTATGGCTACACCTTC. This encodes CASSSAIQGLDYGYTF.

The CDR3 DNA reads as TGTGCCAGTAGTTTTAGCGGGAGGTTCGGCGTCTCCTACAATGAGCAGTTCTTC. It specifies CASSFSGRFGVSYNEQFF. The rearrangement uses TRBV19 and TRBJ2-1; 10 positions agree with TRBD2. Germline CDR1 reads LNHDA; CDR2 reads SQIVND (reference sequence). With 5 bases clipped from V and 0 bases from J, the junction kept 10 bases outside the gene matches. The CDR3 runs to 18 residues.

The rearrangement joins TRBV7-2 to TRBJ2-2; 9 bases fit TRBD2. J lost 5 bases, V lost 4 bases, and 5 bases had no gene match. CDR1 is SGHTA, CDR2 FQGNSA, per germline. This CDR3 has 15 residues. DNA of the CDR3: TGTGCCAGCAGCTCGAGGAGCGGGGGGACCGGGGAGCTGTTTTTT. The encoded protein is CASSSRSGGTGELFF.

Concerning this clone: This same CDR3 is encoded by further DNA sequences in the sample. The V call is TRBV18, the J call TRBJ2-2; 11 positions agree with TRBD1. V lost 1 base to trimming and J lost 4 bases; unmatched junction nucleotides: 2. The CDR3 covers 16 residues. Germline-derived CDR1 and CDR2 are KGHSH and LQKENI. The CDR3 nucleotides are TGTGCCAGCTCACCACAAGGACAGGGGGCCACCGGGGAGCTGTTTTTT. Translating it yields CASSPQGQGATGELFF.

V gene TRBV5-1 combines with J gene TRBJ2-2; 9 bases agree with TRBD1. CDR1 SGHRS and CDR2 YFSETQ come from the germline V gene. Trimming at V came to 7 bases and at J to 5 bases, leaving 6 bases not matched to a gene. The CDR3 has 14 amino acids. The CDR3 sequence: CASRDRGWTGELFF. The CDR3 DNA follows: TGCGCCAGCCGTGACAGGGGGTGGACCGGGGAGCTGTTTTTT.

V is TRBV5-1 and J is TRBJ2-5; TRBD1 agrees at 7 bases. Germline V CDR1 and CDR2: SGHRS, YFSETQ. This CDR3 is built from 16 residues. The V gene end was trimmed by 0 bases and the J gene end by 5 bases; junction bases not matched to a gene: 10. CDR3 amino acids: CASSLGALTGRETQYF. The CDR3 coding sequence is TGCGCCAGCAGCTTGGGGGCCTTGACAGGGCGGGAGACCCAGTACTTC.

The chain couples TRBV7-6 to TRBJ1-2; no reliable D call. This CDR3 comprises 13 residues. Germline CDR1 reads SGHVS; CDR2 reads FNYEAQ. The V and J ends lost 8 bases and 7 bases respectively, with 17 bases between them. CDR3 DNA sequence: TGTGCCAGCGGGCGAGATACCCCCGGTGGCTACACCTTC. Its translation: CASGRDTPGGYTF. The whole variable domain, remainder taken from reference TRBV7-6 and TRBJ1-2, is GAGVSQSPRYKVTKRGQDVALRCDPISGHVSLYWYRQALGQGPEFLTYFNYEAQQDKSGLPNDRFSAERPEGSISTLTIQRTEQRDSAMYRCASGRDTPGGYTFGSGTRLTVV.

The chain joins TRBV5-8 to TRBJ2-5, with D maybe TRBD2 (5 bases). V lost 4 bases to trimming and J lost 1 base, with 14 bases between them. The length of the CDR3 is 15 residues. In germline, CDR1 is SGHTS, CDR2 YDEGEE. CDR3 amino acids: CASSPGRGVQETQYF. The CDR3 DNA reads as TGTGCCAGCAGCCCGGGTCGGGGAGTCCAAGAGACCCAGTACTTC.

The gene calls are TRBV5-6 and TRBJ1-6; D is perhaps TRBD1 (5 bases). Germline values: CDR1 SGHDT, CDR2 YYEEEE. V lost 3 bases and J 2 bases, leaving 9 bases between the germline ends. CDR3 length: 15 amino acids. The CDR3 bases are TGTGCCAGCAGCTACAGACAGACCTATAATTCACCCCTCCACTTT. As protein: CASSYRQTYNSPLHF. Combining the CDR3 with reference TRBV5-6 and TRBJ1-6 gives the whole variable domain DAGVTQSPTHLIKTRGQQVTLRCSPKSGHDTVSWYQQALGQGPQFIFQYYEEEERQRGNFPDRFSGHQFPNYSSELNVNALLLGDSALYLCASSYRQTYNSPLHFGNGTRLTVT.

The chain uses TRBV27 and TRBJ1-4; 7 bases line up with TRBD1. Germline V gene data show CDR1 as MNHEY and CDR2 as SMNVEV (reference sequence). V gave up 6 bases and J gave up 5 bases; unmatched junction bases: 3. This CDR3 is built from 13 residues. CDR3 protein: CASRKTGNEKLFF. Written as DNA, the CDR3 is TGTGCCAGCAGGAAGACAGGGAATGAAAAACTGTTTTTT.

Only a few counts were recorded for this clone. The gene calls are TRBV27 and TRBJ2-7; 7 nucleotides match TRBD2. From germline, CDR1 is MNHEY and CDR2 SMNVEV (reference sequence). V was clipped by 1 base and J by 1 base; unmatched bases: 4. The CDR3 spans 15 residues. CDR3 region: CASSLLGGSSYEQYF. The CDR3 DNA is TGTGCCAGCAGTTTATTGGGCGGGAGTTCCTACGAGCAGTACTTC.

The rearrangement links TRBV19 to TRBJ2-1; 7 bases match TRBD2. This CDR3 has 14 residues. Germline V gene lookup returns CDR1 LNHDA and CDR2 SQIVND (reference sequence). J was trimmed by 5 bases and V by 6 bases; bases with no gene match: 7. Here the CDR3 DNA reads TGTGCCAGTAGGGGGGACTATTCCCACAATGAGCAGTTCTTC. This sequence encodes CASRGDYSHNEQFF.